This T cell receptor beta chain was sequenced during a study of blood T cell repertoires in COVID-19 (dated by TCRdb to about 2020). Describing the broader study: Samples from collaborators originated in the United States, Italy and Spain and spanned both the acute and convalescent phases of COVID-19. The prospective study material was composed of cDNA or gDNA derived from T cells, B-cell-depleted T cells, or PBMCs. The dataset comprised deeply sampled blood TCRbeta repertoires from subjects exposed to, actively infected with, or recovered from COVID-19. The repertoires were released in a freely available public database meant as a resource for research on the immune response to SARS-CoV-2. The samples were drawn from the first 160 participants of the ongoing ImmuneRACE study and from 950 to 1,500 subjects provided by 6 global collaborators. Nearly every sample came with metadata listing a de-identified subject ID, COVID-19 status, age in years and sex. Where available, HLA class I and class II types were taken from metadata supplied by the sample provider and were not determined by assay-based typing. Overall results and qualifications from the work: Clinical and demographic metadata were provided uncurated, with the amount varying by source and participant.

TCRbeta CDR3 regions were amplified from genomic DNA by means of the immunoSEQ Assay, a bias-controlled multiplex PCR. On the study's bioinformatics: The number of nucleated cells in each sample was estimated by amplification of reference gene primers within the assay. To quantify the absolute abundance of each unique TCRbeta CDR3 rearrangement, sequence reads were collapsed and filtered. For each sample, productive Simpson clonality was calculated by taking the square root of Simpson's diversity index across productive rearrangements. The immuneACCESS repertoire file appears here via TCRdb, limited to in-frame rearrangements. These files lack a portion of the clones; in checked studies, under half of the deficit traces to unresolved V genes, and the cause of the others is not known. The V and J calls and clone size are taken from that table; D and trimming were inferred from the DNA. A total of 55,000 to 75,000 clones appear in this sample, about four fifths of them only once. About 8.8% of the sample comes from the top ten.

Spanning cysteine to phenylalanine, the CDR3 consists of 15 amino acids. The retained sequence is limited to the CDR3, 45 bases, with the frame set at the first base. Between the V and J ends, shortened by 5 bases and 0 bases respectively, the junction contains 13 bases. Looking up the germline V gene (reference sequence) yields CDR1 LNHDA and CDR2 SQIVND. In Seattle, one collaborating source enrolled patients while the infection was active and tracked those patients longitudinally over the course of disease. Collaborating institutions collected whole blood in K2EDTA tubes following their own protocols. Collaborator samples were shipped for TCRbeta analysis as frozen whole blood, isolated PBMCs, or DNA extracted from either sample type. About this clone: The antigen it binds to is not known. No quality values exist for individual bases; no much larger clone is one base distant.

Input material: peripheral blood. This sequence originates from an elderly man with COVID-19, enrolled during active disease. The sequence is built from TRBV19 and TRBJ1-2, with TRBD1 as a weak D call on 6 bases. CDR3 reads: CASSHGQSTNYGYTF. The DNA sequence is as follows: TGTGCCAGTAGTCATGGACAGTCTACTAACTATGGCTACACCTTC.